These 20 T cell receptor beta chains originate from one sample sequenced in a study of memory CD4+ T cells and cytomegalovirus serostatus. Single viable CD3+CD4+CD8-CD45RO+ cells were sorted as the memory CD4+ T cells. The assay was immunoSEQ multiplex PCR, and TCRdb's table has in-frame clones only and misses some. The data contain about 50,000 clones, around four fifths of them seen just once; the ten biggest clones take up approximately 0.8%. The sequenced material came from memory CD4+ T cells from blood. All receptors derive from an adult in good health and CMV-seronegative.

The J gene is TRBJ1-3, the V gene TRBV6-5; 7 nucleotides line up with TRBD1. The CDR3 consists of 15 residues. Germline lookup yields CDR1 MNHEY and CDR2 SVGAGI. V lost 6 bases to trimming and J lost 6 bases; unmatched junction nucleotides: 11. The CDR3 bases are TGTGCCAGCAGCAGGGGGACAGCCGGCTTAAACACCATATATTTT. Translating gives CASSRGTAGLNTIYF.

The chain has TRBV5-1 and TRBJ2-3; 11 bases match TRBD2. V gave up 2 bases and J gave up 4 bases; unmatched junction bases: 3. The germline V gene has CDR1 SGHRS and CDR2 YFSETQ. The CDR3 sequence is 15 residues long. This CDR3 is CASSFLAGGPDTQYF. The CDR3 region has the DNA TGCGCCAGCAGCTTCCTAGCGGGGGGCCCAGATACGCAGTATTTT.

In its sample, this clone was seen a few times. CDR3 bases: TGTGCCAGCTCACCAGTGGGGACCATGAACACTGAAGCTTTCTTT. It codes for CASSPVGTMNTEAFF. The chain joins TRBV18 to TRBJ1-1; weak D call: TRBD1 (5 bases). From germline, CDR1 is KGHSH and CDR2 LQKENI. V was cut by 2 bases and J by 0 bases, with 10 bases left in between. The CDR3 contains 15 residues.

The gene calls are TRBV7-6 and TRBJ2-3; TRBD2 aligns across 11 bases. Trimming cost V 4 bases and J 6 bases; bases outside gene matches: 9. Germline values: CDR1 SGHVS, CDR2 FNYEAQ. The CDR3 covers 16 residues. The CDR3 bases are TGTGCCAGCAGCTCAATAGCGGGGGGGCCGACGGATACGCAGTATTTT. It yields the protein CASSSIAGGPTDTQYF.

The CDR3 loop is CASSSAGTGWRKSSTGELFF. The CDR3 bases are TGCGCCAGCAGCTCTGCCGGGACAGGGTGGCGGAAGAGTAGCACCGGGGAGCTGTTTTTT. The gene calls are TRBV5-1 and TRBJ2-2, with 9 bases fitting TRBD1. The CDR3 has 20 amino acids. Germline loops: CDR1 SGHRS, CDR2 YFSETQ. With 3 bases clipped from V and 4 bases from J, the junction kept 19 bases outside the gene matches.

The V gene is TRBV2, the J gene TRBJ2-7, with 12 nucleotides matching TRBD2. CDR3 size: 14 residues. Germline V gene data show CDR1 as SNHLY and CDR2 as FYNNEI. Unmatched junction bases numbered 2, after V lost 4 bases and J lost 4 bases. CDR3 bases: TGTGCCAGCAGTGCCGGGACTAGCGGGTACGAGCAGTACTTC. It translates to CASSAGTSGYEQYF.

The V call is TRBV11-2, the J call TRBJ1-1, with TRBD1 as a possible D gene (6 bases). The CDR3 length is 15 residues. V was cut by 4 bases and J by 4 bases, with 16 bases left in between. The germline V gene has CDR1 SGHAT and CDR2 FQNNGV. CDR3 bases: TGTGCCAGCAGCTGGACAGCAACCTTAATCACTGAAGCTTTCTTT. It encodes CASSWTATLITEAFF.

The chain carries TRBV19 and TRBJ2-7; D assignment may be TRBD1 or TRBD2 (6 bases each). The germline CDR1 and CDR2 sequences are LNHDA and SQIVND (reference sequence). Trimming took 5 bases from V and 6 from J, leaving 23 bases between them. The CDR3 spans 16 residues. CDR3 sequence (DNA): TGTGCCAGTAGTCCGACAAACCTAAGGACAGCGGGCGAGCAGTACTTC. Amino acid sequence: CASSPTNLRTAGEQYF.

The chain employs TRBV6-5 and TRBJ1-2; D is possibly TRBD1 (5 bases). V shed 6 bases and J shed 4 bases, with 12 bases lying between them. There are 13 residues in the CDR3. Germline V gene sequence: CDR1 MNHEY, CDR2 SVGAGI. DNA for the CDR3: TGTGCCAGCAGGCCGGACAAAAGCTATGGCTACACCTTC. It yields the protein CASRPDKSYGYTF.

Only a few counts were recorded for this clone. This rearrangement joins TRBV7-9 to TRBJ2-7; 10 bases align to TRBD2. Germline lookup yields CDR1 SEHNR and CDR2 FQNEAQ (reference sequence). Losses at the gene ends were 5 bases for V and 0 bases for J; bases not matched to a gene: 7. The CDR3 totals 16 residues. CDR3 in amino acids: CASSPLAGSFSYEQYF. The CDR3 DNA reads TGTGCCAGCAGCCCACTAGCGGGGTCCTTCTCCTACGAGCAGTACTTC.

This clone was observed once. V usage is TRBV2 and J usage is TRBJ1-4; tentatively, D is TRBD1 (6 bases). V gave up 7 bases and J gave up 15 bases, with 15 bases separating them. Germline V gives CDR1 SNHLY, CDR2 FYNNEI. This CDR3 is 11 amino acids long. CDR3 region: CASMYSQGLFF. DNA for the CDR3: TGTGCCAGCATGTACTCACAGGGATTGTTTTTT.

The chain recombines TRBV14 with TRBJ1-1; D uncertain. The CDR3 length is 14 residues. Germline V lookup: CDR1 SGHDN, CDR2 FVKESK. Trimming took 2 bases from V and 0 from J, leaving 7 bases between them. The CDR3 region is CASSQTFMNTEAFF. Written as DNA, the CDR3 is TGTGCCAGCAGCCAAACTTTCATGAACACTGAAGCTTTCTTT.

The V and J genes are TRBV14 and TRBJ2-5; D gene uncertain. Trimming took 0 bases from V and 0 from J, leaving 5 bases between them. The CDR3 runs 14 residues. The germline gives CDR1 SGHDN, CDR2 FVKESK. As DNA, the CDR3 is TGTGCCAGCAGCCAAGACGGGTACCAAGAGACCCAGTACTTC. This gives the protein CASSQDGYQETQYF.

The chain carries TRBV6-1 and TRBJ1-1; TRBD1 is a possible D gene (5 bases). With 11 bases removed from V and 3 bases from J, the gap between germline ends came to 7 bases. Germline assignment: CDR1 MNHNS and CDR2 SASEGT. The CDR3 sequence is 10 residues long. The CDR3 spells CASRDTEAFF. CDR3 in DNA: TGTGCCTCCAGGGACACTGAAGCTTTCTTT.

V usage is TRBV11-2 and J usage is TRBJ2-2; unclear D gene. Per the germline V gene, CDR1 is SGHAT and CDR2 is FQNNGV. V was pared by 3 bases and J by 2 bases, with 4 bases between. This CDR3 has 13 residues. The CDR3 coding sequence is TGTGCCAGCAGCTTTTCTAACACCGGGGAGCTGTTTTTT. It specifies CASSFSNTGELFF.

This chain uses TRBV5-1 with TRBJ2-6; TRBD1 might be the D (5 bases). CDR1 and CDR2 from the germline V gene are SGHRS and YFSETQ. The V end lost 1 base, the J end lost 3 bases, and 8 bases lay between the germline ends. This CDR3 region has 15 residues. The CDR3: CASSLRQSGANVLTF. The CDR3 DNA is TGCGCCAGCAGCTTGCGACAGAGTGGGGCCAACGTCCTGACTTTC.

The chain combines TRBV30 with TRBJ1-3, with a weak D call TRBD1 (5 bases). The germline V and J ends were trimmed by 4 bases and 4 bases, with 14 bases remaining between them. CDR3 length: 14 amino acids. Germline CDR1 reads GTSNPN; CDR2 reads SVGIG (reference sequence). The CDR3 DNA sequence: TGTGCCTGGAAGGGAGCAGGGTGGGGAAACACCATATATTTT. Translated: CAWKGAGWGNTIYF.

The CDR3 bases are TGTGCCACCGGAACCGGTACAGGGGTTTTTAAAGGCAATCAGCCCCAGCATTTT. Its translation: CATGTGTGVFKGNQPQHF. The chain joins TRBV15 to TRBJ1-5; 7 bases line up with TRBD1. Germline-derived CDR1 and CDR2 are LNHNV and YYDKDF (reference sequence). V was pared by 8 bases and J by 2 bases, with 18 bases of the junction left unmatched. CDR3 length equals 18 residues.

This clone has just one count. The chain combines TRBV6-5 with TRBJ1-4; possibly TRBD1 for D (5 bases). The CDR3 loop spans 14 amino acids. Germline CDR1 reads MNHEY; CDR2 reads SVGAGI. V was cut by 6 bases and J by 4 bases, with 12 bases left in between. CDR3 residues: CASRSAGSNEKLFF. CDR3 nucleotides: TGTGCCAGCAGGTCGGCAGGGAGTAATGAAAAACTGTTTTTT.

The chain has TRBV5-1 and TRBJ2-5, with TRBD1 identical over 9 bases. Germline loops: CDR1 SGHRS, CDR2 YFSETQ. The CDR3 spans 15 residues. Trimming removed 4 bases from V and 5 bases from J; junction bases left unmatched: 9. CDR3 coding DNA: TGCGCCAGCAGCCGTCGGGACAGGGCGGGGGAGACCCAGTACTTC. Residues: CASSRRDRAGETQYF.